This TCR beta chain was recovered during a study of T cells in Graves' hyperthyroidism and ophthalmopathy. The investigators amplified TCR beta CDR3 regions from RNA transcripts. The TCR CDR3 first-round RT-PCR relied on the HTBI primer set. Each CDR3 protein is one row after TCRdb ran MiXCR on the multiplex PCR reads. This table has under 650,000 distinct CDR3 sequences, about a sixth appearing once. J gave up 4 bases and V 6 bases, and 15 bases lay outside the gene matches. The CDR3 spans 16 residues. Germline V lookup: CDR1 MNHNS, CDR2 SASEGT. The clonotype originates from a woman in her thirties with Graves' hyperthyroidism. This chain links TRBV6-1 with TRBJ2-7, with 7 bases fitting TRBD2. The sequenced material came from blood. This chain's CDR3 is CASSDPTGTNIYEQYF. In DNA, the CDR3 is TGTGCCAGCAGCGACCCCACCGGGACTAACATATACGAGCAGTACTTC.